These 6 T cell receptor beta chains came from one sample sequenced in a study of cytomegalovirus exposure and HLA in healthy donors. PCR primers comprised 60 Vbeta and 13 Jbeta primers. TCRdb keeps only in-frame clones here, not all; method: immunoSEQ multiplex PCR. The sample yields under 250,000 clones, about 85% seen once. Sequenced input: PBMCs. Receptor source: a human donor in good health.

This clone has just one count. One end of the junction varies from germline; a read error may be responsible. The chain carries TRBV4-1 and TRBJ2-1, with 8 bases lining up with TRBD2. The CDR3 runs to 15 residues. Germline values: CDR1 MGHRA, CDR2 YSYEKL. CDR3 in DNA: TGCGCCAGCTCCCGGGAGGGGAGCTCCTACAATGGGCAGTTCTTC. Translated, it gives CASSREGSSYNGQFF.

A single count supports this clone. This chain joins TRBV5-1 and TRBJ2-7; 9 bases line up with TRBD2. The ends lost 5 bases at V and 7 bases at J; junction bases unmatched: 13. CDR1 is SGHRS, CDR2 YFSETQ, per germline. The CDR3 has 15 amino acids. This CDR3 reads CASRRTAGGLGEQYF. For the CDR3, the DNA is TGCGCCAGCAGACGAACGGCGGGAGGGCTGGGGGAGCAGTACTTC.

This clone was found once. The V and J genes are TRBV19 and TRBJ2-3; 10 bases match TRBD1. Germline assignment: CDR1 LNHDA and CDR2 SQIVND (reference sequence). The CDR3 is 16 amino acids. J was trimmed by 0 bases and V by 4 bases; bases with no gene match: 4. CDR3 DNA sequence: TGTGCCAGTAGTAGACGGGACAGGGGTAGCACAGATACGCAGTATTTT. Protein: CASSRRDRGSTDTQYF. Drawing the rest from reference TRBV19 and TRBJ2-3, the complete variable domain is DGGITQSPKYLFRKEGQNVTLSCEQNLNHDAMYWYRQDPGQGLRLIYYSQIVNDFQKGDIAEGYSVSREKKESFPLTVTSAQKNPTAFYLCASSRRDRGSTDTQYFGPGTRLTVL.

This clone is a singleton in its sample. An end of the junction differs from the germline gene, which may be a read error. The J gene is TRBJ1-5, the V gene TRBV7-7; no definite D call. Germline lookup yields CDR1 SSHAT and CDR2 FNYEAQ (reference sequence). This CDR3 has 17 residues. The CDR3 loop is CASSHFGRINSNQPQHF. CDR3 in DNA: TGTGCTAGCAGCCACTTTGGTCGAATTAATAGCAATCAGCCCCAGCATTTT.

The chain uses TRBV6-5 and TRBJ2-3; possible D gene TRBD2, 6 bases. Germline V lookup: CDR1 MNHEY, CDR2 SVGAGI. Trimming took off 0 bases at V and 0 bases at J, with 7 bases between the two ends. The CDR3 extends over 15 amino acids. The CDR3 DNA is TGTGCCAGCAGTTACTCCGGGAGAAGCACAGATACGCAGTATTTT. This gives the protein CASSYSGRSTDTQYF.

This rearrangement joins TRBV27 to TRBJ2-7, with TRBD1 identical over 7 bases. This CDR3 is built from 14 residues. Germline CDR1 MNHEY, CDR2 SMNVEV (reference sequence). V gave up 5 bases and J gave up 2 bases; unmatched junction bases: 6. CDR3 nucleotide sequence: TGTGCCAGCAGTGCCGGGACAGTAGCCTACGAGCAGTACTTC. This codes for CASSAGTVAYEQYF.